This entry lists 32 T cell receptor beta chains sequenced from one sample in a study of PD-L1 blockade in urothelial cancer. The data were produced by immunoSEQ multiplex PCR, yet TCRdb's version contains in-frame clones alone and is incomplete. The data hold 90,000 to 120,000 clones, with over 80% observed a single time. The specimen was PBMCs, collected around atezolizumab (anti-PD-L1) treatment. These receptors were obtained from a woman at least 80 years old with urothelial cancer.

The chain couples TRBV6-1 to TRBJ1-2, with TRBD1 matching 8 bases. The J segment lost 2 bases and the V segment lost 8 bases, leaving 7 bases of the junction unmatched. The CDR3 has 14 residues. Germline V gene data show CDR1 as MNHNS and CDR2 as SASEGT. CDR3 residues: CASAGGQGNYGYTF. The CDR3, as DNA: TGTGCCAGCGCTGGAGGACAGGGAAACTATGGCTACACCTTC.

CDR3 residues: CASRLGLANEQFF. The CDR3 DNA follows: TGTGCCAGCAGGCTAGGCCTGGCCAATGAGCAGTTCTTC. The chain employs TRBV28 and TRBJ2-1; D uncertain. Germline V CDR1 and CDR2: MDHEN, SYDVKM. Deletions cut 6 bases from V and 6 bases from J, with 12 bases between. The CDR3 is made up of 13 amino acids.

This CDR3 is CASSLWKGGGQGIDTQYF. CDR3 nucleotide sequence: TGTGCCAGCAGTTTATGGAAGGGCGGGGGACAGGGTATAGATACGCAGTATTTT. The V gene is TRBV27, the J gene TRBJ2-3, with 9 bases aligning to TRBD1. V trimming: 1 base; J trimming: 5 bases; junction bases outside the gene matches: 13. The CDR3 is 18 residues long. Looked up from germline, CDR1 is MNHEY and CDR2 is SMNVEV (reference sequence).

The J gene is TRBJ1-4, the V gene TRBV19, with D hard to call. Between the trimmed V and J ends, which lost 5 bases and 2 bases, there was a span of 9 bases. CDR3 length: 14 residues. CDR1 LNHDA and CDR2 SQIVND come from the germline V gene (reference sequence). The CDR3 nucleotides are TGTGCCAGTAGTTCGAGGGAGACTAATGAAAAACTGTTTTTT. It yields the protein CASSSRETNEKLFF.

The J gene is TRBJ2-7, the V gene TRBV5-1; no definite D call. Looked up from germline, CDR1 is SGHRS and CDR2 is YFSETQ. V was clipped by 0 bases and J by 0 bases, with 10 bases between them. This CDR3 region has 15 residues. The CDR3 loop reads CASSLGPSSSYEQYF. In nucleotides, the CDR3 is TGCGCCAGCAGCTTGGGGCCTTCTAGCTCCTACGAGCAGTACTTC.

CDR3 residues: CASRGASGKNEQFF. CDR3 nucleotides: TGTGCCAGCAGGGGGGCTAGCGGGAAGAATGAGCAGTTCTTC. The chain combines TRBV25-1 with TRBJ2-1; TRBD2 matches 9 bases. This CDR3 region has 14 residues. V trimming: 6 bases; J trimming: 7 bases; junction bases outside the gene matches: 7. Germline assignment: CDR1 MGHDK and CDR2 SYGVNS.

The chain is built from TRBV19 and TRBJ1-2; D not resolved. Trimming left V 3 bases short and J 2 bases short, with 10 bases between. CDR3 length: 14 residues. Per germline, CDR1 LNHDA and CDR2 SQIVND (reference sequence). Written as DNA, the CDR3 is TGTGCCAGTAGTATGGTCAGGTCAAACTATGGCTACACCTTC. Translation gives CASSMVRSNYGYTF.

The chain employs TRBV7-9 and TRBJ1-5; tentative D call: TRBD1 (6 bases). Germline V CDR1 and CDR2: SEHNR, FQNEAQ (reference sequence). The CDR3 loop spans 18 amino acids. Trimming took off 1 base at V and 0 bases at J, with 16 bases between the two ends. This chain's CDR3 is CASSLVRGGTGSNQPQHF. The CDR3 DNA reads TGTGCCAGCAGCTTAGTCAGGGGAGGGACTGGTAGCAATCAGCCCCAGCATTTT.

J is TRBJ1-1 and V is TRBV5-6; TRBD1 matches at 8 bases. The J segment lost 4 bases and the V segment lost 7 bases, leaving 9 bases of the junction unmatched. The germline CDR1 and CDR2 sequences are SGHDT and YYEEEE. This CDR3 has 14 amino acids. In DNA, the CDR3 is TGTGCCAGCGGGGCCGACAGGGGAATCACTGAAGCTTTCTTT. Translating it yields CASGADRGITEAFF.

The V call is TRBV18, the J call TRBJ2-1; 16 nucleotides align to TRBD2. CDR3 size: 19 residues. V gave up 3 bases and J gave up 7 bases; unmatched junction bases: 12. In germline, CDR1 is KGHSH, CDR2 LQKENI. As DNA, the CDR3 is TGTGCCAGCTCACCGCTTCCCGGGACTAGCGGGAGGGCCGGGAATGAGCAGTTCTTC. It encodes CASSPLPGTSGRAGNEQFF.

CDR3 coding DNA: TGTGCCAGCAGCCAAGAGGCCGGACAGGGGGCTACAGCTTTCTTT. Protein product: CASSQEAGQGATAFF. The chain uses TRBV4-2 and TRBJ1-1; 11 positions agree with TRBD1. The CDR3 spans 15 residues. Trimming removed 0 bases from V and 10 bases from J; junction bases left unmatched: 7. CDR1 LGHNA and CDR2 YNFKEQ come from the germline V gene.

This chain links TRBV28 with TRBJ2-7, with 8 bases lining up with TRBD2. The CDR3 sequence is 14 residues long. Germline V gives CDR1 MDHEN, CDR2 SYDVKM. V lost 4 bases and J lost 3; bases outside the gene matches: 5. The CDR3: CASSWGTSGYEQYF. The CDR3 DNA reads as TGTGCCAGCAGTTGGGGTACTAGCGGCTACGAGCAGTACTTC.

The chain is built from TRBV9 and TRBJ2-3, with TRBD2 matching 11 bases. This CDR3 has 16 residues. V lost 4 bases to trimming and J lost 0 bases; unmatched junction nucleotides: 4. Germline CDR1 reads SGDLS; CDR2 reads YYNGEE. CDR3 protein: CASSTIAGGSTDTQYF. CDR3 nucleotides: TGTGCCAGCAGCACGATAGCGGGAGGGAGCACAGATACGCAGTATTTT.

The chain recombines TRBV18 with TRBJ2-7, with 12 bases that match TRBD2. The germline V gene encodes CDR1 KGHSH and CDR2 LQKENI. Germline trimming cut 2 bases from V and 5 bases from J; bases unmatched to any gene: 10. The CDR3 spans 17 residues. CDR3 loop: CASSPIRLAGAPHEQYF. The DNA of the CDR3 is TGTGCCAGCTCACCAATTAGACTAGCGGGAGCTCCCCACGAGCAGTACTTC.

The V and J genes are TRBV5-1 and TRBJ2-5, with D possibly being TRBD2 (6 bases). The CDR3 extends over 14 amino acids. Germline lookup yields CDR1 SGHRS and CDR2 YFSETQ. V lost 0 bases and J 5 bases, leaving 11 bases between the germline ends. This chain's CDR3 is CASSLDGGRETQYF. The CDR3 region has the DNA TGCGCCAGCAGCTTGGATGGGGGGAGGGAGACCCAGTACTTC.

This chain uses TRBV5-6 with TRBJ2-6; weak D call: TRBD1 (5 bases). V dropped 5 bases and J dropped 0 bases, with 12 bases sitting between them. The CDR3 totals 16 residues. Germline V CDR1 and CDR2: SGHDT, YYEEEE. CDR3 residues: CASSRQLLSGANVLTF. The CDR3 DNA follows: TGTGCCAGCAGTCGACAGCTACTCTCTGGGGCCAACGTCCTGACTTTC.

The J gene is TRBJ2-7, the V gene TRBV9; weak D call: TRBD1 (5 bases). Trimming took 0 bases from V and 5 from J, leaving 12 bases between them. Per germline, CDR1 SGDLS and CDR2 YYNGEE. The CDR3 sequence is 14 residues long. The CDR3 is CASSVGQGVHEQYF. As DNA, the CDR3 is TGTGCCAGCAGCGTAGGGCAGGGTGTACACGAGCAGTACTTC.

The V gene is TRBV4-2, the J gene TRBJ2-7, with D perhaps matching TRBD2 (5 bases). CDR3 length: 14 amino acids. Trimming pared 3 bases from V and 3 bases from J, leaving 12 bases between. Germline CDR1 and CDR2: LGHNA and YNFKEQ. CDR3 loop: CASSQVGLDYEQYF. The CDR3 nucleotides are TGTGCCAGCAGCCAGGTTGGACTTGACTACGAGCAGTACTTC.

The chain carries TRBV11-2 and TRBJ2-3; 8 nucleotides match TRBD1. The V and J ends lost 1 base and 5 bases, in that order; junction bases with no gene match: 11. The CDR3 is made up of 17 amino acids. The germline V gene has CDR1 SGHAT and CDR2 FQNNGV. CDR3 protein: CASSLGVGQGFRDTQYF. Here the CDR3 DNA reads TGTGCCAGCAGCTTAGGCGTAGGACAGGGTTTTCGAGATACGCAGTATTTT. The full variable domain, its missing parts supplied by reference TRBV11-2 and TRBJ2-3, is EAGVAQSPRYKIIEKRQSVAFWCNPISGHATLYWYQQILGQGPKLLIQFQNNGVVDDSQLPKDRFSAERLKGVDSTLKIQPAKLEDSAVYLCASSLGVGQGFRDTQYFGPGTRLTVL.

This chain joins TRBV5-1 and TRBJ1-2, with a weak D call TRBD1 (5 bases). This CDR3 comprises 14 residues. CDR1 and CDR2 (germline): SGHRS, YFSETQ. Between the trimmed V and J ends, which lost 3 bases and 0 bases, there was a span of 9 bases. The DNA for the CDR3 is TGCGCCAGCAGCTCGCGGGGCTCTAACTATGGCTACACCTTC. Encoded protein: CASSSRGSNYGYTF.

J is TRBJ2-3 and V is TRBV9; the match to TRBD2 covers 7 bases. Germline lookup yields CDR1 SGDLS and CDR2 YYNGEE. This CDR3 comprises 16 residues. After removal of 4 bases from V and 0 bases from J, the junction contained 8 bases not matched to a gene. CDR3 protein: CASSPYSGGSTDTQYF. CDR3 bases: TGTGCCAGCAGCCCATACTCGGGAGGAAGCACAGATACGCAGTATTTT. Variable domain in full (rest from reference TRBV9 and TRBJ2-3): DSGVTQTPKHLITATGQRVTLRCSPRSGDLSVYWYQQSLDQGLQFLIQYYNGEERAKGNILERFSAQQFPDLHSELNLSSLELGDSALYFCASSPYSGGSTDTQYFGPGTRLTVL.

The chain employs TRBV7-2 and TRBJ1-4, with D perhaps TRBD1 (6 bases). The CDR3 spans 14 residues. The V end was cut by 1 base, the J end by 4 bases, with 7 bases between. From germline, CDR1 is SGHTA and CDR2 FQGNSA. The CDR3 sequence is CASSLGRGNEKLFF. CDR3 in DNA: TGTGCCAGCAGCTTAGGCAGGGGTAATGAAAAACTGTTTTTT.

This clone was observed a single time. The chain employs TRBV19 and TRBJ1-1, with D maybe TRBD1 (6 bases). The germline gives CDR1 LNHDA, CDR2 SQIVND (reference sequence). The V gene lost 3 bases and the J gene lost 1 base, with 12 bases spanning the gap. There are 15 residues in the CDR3. CDR3 in DNA: TGTGCCAGTAGTATTGAGAGGGGGAAGAACACTGAAGCTTTCTTT. This gives the protein CASSIERGKNTEAFF.

This rearrangement joins TRBV6-1 to TRBJ1-2; D remains unclear. The V gene's germline CDR1 is MNHNS and CDR2 SASEGT. The V end was cut by 5 bases, the J end by 8 bases, with 12 bases between. The CDR3 totals 12 residues. CDR3 bases: TGTGCCAGCAGTACCACACGGGAGGGCTACACCTTC. Translated, it gives CASSTTREGYTF.

The J gene is TRBJ2-5, the V gene TRBV2, with D uncertain. This CDR3 has 11 amino acids. V lost 3 bases and J 4 bases, leaving 3 bases between the germline ends. The germline V gene encodes CDR1 SNHLY and CDR2 FYNNEI. DNA of the CDR3: TGTGCCAGCAGTGACGTAGAGACCCAGTACTTC. Its translation: CASSDVETQYF.

V usage is TRBV29-1 and J usage is TRBJ1-1; D is uncertain. The CDR3 has 11 amino acids. With 2 bases removed from V and 7 bases from J, the gap between germline ends came to 8 bases. CDR1 SQVTM and CDR2 ANQGSEA come from the germline V gene. The CDR3, as DNA: TGCAGCGTTGAACGCCAGTATGAAGCTTTCTTT. It is translated as CSVERQYEAFF.

The rearrangement uses TRBV5-1 and TRBJ2-7, with D perhaps matching TRBD2 (6 bases). Germline V gene data show CDR1 as SGHRS and CDR2 as YFSETQ. This CDR3 has 11 residues. The V and J ends lost 6 bases and 3 bases respectively, with 7 bases between them. The CDR3 loop is CASTRGYEQYF. CDR3 nucleotides: TGCGCCAGCACGCGGGGCTACGAGCAGTACTTC.

This chain joins TRBV5-4 and TRBJ2-3, with 15 bases lining up with TRBD2. V lost 3 bases and J lost 6; bases outside the gene matches: 5. This CDR3 comprises 16 residues. Germline-derived CDR1 and CDR2 are SGHNT and YYREEE (reference sequence). For the CDR3, the DNA is TGTGCCAGCAGCTCCGGACTAGCGGGAGGGACGGATACGCAGTATTTT. Translated: CASSSGLAGGTDTQYF. Based on the CDR3 plus reference TRBV5-4 and TRBJ2-3, the full variable domain is ETGVTQSPTHLIKTRGQQVTLRCSSQSGHNTVSWYQQALGQGPQFIFQYYREEENGRGNFPPRFSGLQFPNYSSELNVNALELDDSALYLCASSSGLAGGTDTQYFGPGTRLTVL.

The chain links TRBV7-2 to TRBJ2-3; D remains unclear. CDR1 is SGHTA, CDR2 FQGNSA, per germline. Trimming removed 2 bases from V and 1 base from J, with 10 bases in between. The CDR3 length is 15 residues. CDR3 amino acids: CASSLYFQGTDTQYF. CDR3 DNA: TGTGCCAGCAGCTTATATTTCCAGGGCACAGATACGCAGTATTTT.

The J gene is TRBJ2-3, the V gene TRBV30; 10 nucleotides align to TRBD2. The CDR3 has 17 residues. Looked up from germline, CDR1 is GTSNPN and CDR2 is SVGIG (reference sequence). J was trimmed by 2 bases and V by 3 bases; bases with no gene match: 11. This CDR3 reads CAWSPTGLANYTDTQYF. CDR3 coding DNA: TGTGCCTGGAGCCCTACGGGACTAGCGAATTACACAGATACGCAGTATTTT.

The genes are TRBV18 and TRBJ2-1; D is perhaps TRBD2 (5 bases). CDR1 KGHSH and CDR2 LQKENI come from the germline V gene. Trimming shortened V by 2 bases and J by 3 bases, and 14 bases separated the two germline ends. The CDR3 runs 16 residues. The CDR3 DNA sequence: TGTGCCAGCTCACCAATGGTGGGAGTAGGCTACAATGAGCAGTTCTTC. It translates to CASSPMVGVGYNEQFF.

This clone has a single count. The J gene is TRBJ1-5, the V gene TRBV19; 9 nucleotides align to TRBD1. V lost 6 bases and J lost 0; bases outside the gene matches: 9. Germline V CDR1 and CDR2: LNHDA, SQIVND (reference sequence). The CDR3 contains 17 residues. The CDR3 nucleotides are TGTGCCAGTAGCCACCACAGGGGGCGGGATAGCAATCAGCCCCAGCATTTT. Translation: CASSHHRGRDSNQPQHF.